The 4 T cell receptor beta chains below all came from one sample that was sequenced in a study of breast tumors, draining lymph nodes, adjacent tissues. Each CDR3 protein gets one entry after TCRdb re-called the multiplex PCR reads with MiXCR. The sample consists of 17,000 or so distinct CDR3 sequences, 45% of them appearing once. Sequencing was carried out using tumor-adjacent breast tissue. The receptors shown here come from a female donor with breast cancer. Some clones in this sample may be carry-over from other donors' samples.

The chain has TRBV20-1 and TRBJ2-1, with TRBD2 matching 9 bases. The CDR3 runs to 16 residues. The V segment lost 5 bases and the J segment 0 bases; nucleotides outside the gene matches: 8. Looked up from germline, CDR1 is DFQATT and CDR2 is SNEGSKA (reference sequence). CDR3: CSAVSRLAVSYNEQFF. Written as DNA, the CDR3 is TGCAGTGCTGTGAGTCGACTAGCGGTCTCCTACAATGAGCAGTTCTTC.

Ten or more counts support this clonotype. This chain connects TRBV28 to TRBJ2-1, with D possibly matching TRBD1 (7 bases). Between the trimmed V and J ends, which lost 3 bases and 8 bases, there was a span of 11 bases. This CDR3 region has 13 residues. Germline CDR1 MDHEN, CDR2 SYDVKM. The CDR3 DNA reads as TGTGCCAGCAGTTTTGGAGGGGGCTATGAGCAGTTCTTC. Encoded protein: CASSFGGGYEQFF.

The DNA for the CDR3 is TGTGCCACGAGGGGTGATTCACCCCTCCACTTT. This sequence encodes CATRGDSPLHF. The chain carries TRBV2 and TRBJ1-6; a possible D gene is TRBD1 (5 bases). The CDR3 is 11 residues long. Germline CDR1 is SNHLY and CDR2 is FYNNEI. V lost 10 bases and J 8 bases, leaving 9 bases between the germline ends.

The chain is built from TRBV7-9 and TRBJ2-5; 12 nucleotides align to TRBD2. The germline V gene has CDR1 SEHNR and CDR2 FQNEAQ (reference sequence). The CDR3 contains 15 residues. V shed 4 bases, J shed 5 bases, and the junction held 5 bases outside the gene matches. The CDR3 coding sequence is TGTGCCAGCAGCTCTCTAGCGGGAGGGCGTGAGACCCAGTACTTC. It codes for CASSSLAGGRETQYF. Full variable domain (missing parts from reference TRBV7-9 and TRBJ2-5): DTGVSQNPRHKITKRGQNVTFRCDPISEHNRLYWYRQTLGQGPEFLTYFQNEAQLEKSRLLSDRFSAERPKGSFSTLEIQRTEQGDSAMYLCASSSLAGGRETQYFGPGTRLLVL.